The 11 T cell receptor beta chains below were found in one sample sequenced in a study of T cells in Graves' hyperthyroidism and ophthalmopathy. TCR beta CDR3 regions were amplified from RNA. First-round RT-PCR with HTBI primers amplified the TCR CDR3 region. Via MiXCR, TCRdb re-called the multiplex PCR reads, giving one row per CDR3 protein. The data show about 360,000 distinct CDR3 sequences, roughly an eighth seen once. Sequenced: blood. These receptors all stem from a woman between 18 and 29 years old with Graves' hyperthyroidism.

This sequence joins TRBV19 and TRBJ1-2; 12 nucleotides agree with TRBD1. Germline CDR1 LNHDA, CDR2 SQIVND (reference sequence). V gave up 4 bases and J gave up 7 bases; unmatched junction bases: 7. This CDR3 is 15 amino acids long. The CDR3 region is CASSTKGQGARGYTF. Written as DNA, the CDR3 is TGTGCCAGTAGTACTAAGGGACAGGGGGCGCGTGGCTACACCTTC.

In this sample, this clonotype turned up a few times. The chain recombines TRBV18 with TRBJ1-2, with 7 bases fitting TRBD1. The CDR3 is made up of 14 amino acids. V lost 4 bases to trimming and J lost 4 bases; unmatched junction nucleotides: 6. CDR1 KGHSH and CDR2 LQKENI come from the germline V gene. CDR3 DNA sequence: TGTGCCAGCTCACTTGACAGGGACGGCTATGGCTACACCTTC. Its translation: CASSLDRDGYGYTF.

The gene calls are TRBV15 and TRBJ2-5; 9 positions match TRBD1. The CDR3 loop spans 14 amino acids. Germline V gene sequence: CDR1 LNHNV, CDR2 YYDKDF (reference sequence). The V gene end was trimmed by 5 bases and the J gene end by 3 bases; junction bases not matched to a gene: 4. The CDR3 nucleotides are TGTGCCACCAGCCCCCGGACAGGGGAAGAGACCCAGTACTTC. Residues: CATSPRTGEETQYF.

The V and J genes are TRBV25-1 and TRBJ2-1, with D uncertain. The CDR3 runs 14 residues. V was cut by 5 bases and J by 4 bases, with 12 bases left in between. CDR1 MGHDK and CDR2 SYGVNS come from the germline V gene. CDR3 amino acids: CASSPPARYNEQFF. The CDR3, as DNA: TGTGCCAGCAGTCCCCCAGCCCGGTACAATGAGCAGTTCTTC.

The chain employs TRBV10-1 and TRBJ2-1; 11 bases are a match to TRBD2. The CDR3 consists of 16 residues. CDR1 and CDR2 (germline): WNHNN, SYGVQD (reference sequence). The V and J ends lost 0 bases and 5 bases, in that order; junction bases with no gene match: 3. In DNA, the CDR3 is TGCGCCAGCAGTGAGTCCACTAGCGGGAGTGACAATGAGCAGTTCTTC. As protein: CASSESTSGSDNEQFF.

This clonotype has a count of ten or more. This rearrangement joins TRBV2 to TRBJ2-1; D not resolved. Between the trimmed V and J ends, which lost 6 bases and 6 bases, there was a span of 15 bases. The CDR3 runs to 14 residues. Per germline, CDR1 SNHLY and CDR2 FYNNEI. The CDR3 bases are TGTGCCAGCAGCACACAAGATTGGGGCAATGAGCAGTTCTTC. Protein product: CASSTQDWGNEQFF. The complete variable domain, with remaining parts taken from reference TRBV2 and TRBJ2-1, reads EPEVTQTPSHQVTQMGQEVILRCVPISNHLYFYWYRQILGQKVEFLVSFYNNEISEKSEIFDDQFSVERPDGSNFTLKIRSTKLEDSAMYFCASSTQDWGNEQFFGPGTRLTVL.

This clonotype was recorded at least ten times. CDR3 DNA sequence: TGTGCCAGCAGCCCAGACCTGAACACTGAAGCTTTCTTT. Translation gives CASSPDLNTEAFF. The chain employs TRBV18 and TRBJ1-1, with no clear D. V lost 8 bases and J 0 bases, leaving 10 bases between the germline ends. Germline V gene lookup returns CDR1 KGHSH and CDR2 LQKENI. The CDR3 is 13 residues long.

As for this clonotype: A single base separates this from a much larger clone, so it may be a read error. V and J are TRBV7-3 and TRBJ1-1, with a weak D call TRBD1 (5 bases). Trimming cost V 4 bases and J 1 base, with 16 bases left between them. The CDR3 consists of 16 residues. Germline V gives CDR1 SGHTA, CDR2 FQGTGA. Here the CDR3 reads CASSSRGPGPNTEAFF. The CDR3 DNA sequence: TGTGCCAGCAGCTCCCGGGGCCCAGGGCCGAACACTGAAGCTTTCTTT.

This clonotype has only a few counts. CDR3 in DNA: TGTGCCAGTAGTAAAACCCCGCAACAGGGGACCACCGGGGAGCTGTTTTTT. Its translation is CASSKTPQQGTTGELFF. The rearrangement links TRBV19 to TRBJ2-2, with 7 nucleotides matching TRBD1. Per germline, CDR1 LNHDA and CDR2 SQIVND (reference sequence). The CDR3 loop spans 17 amino acids. V gave up 4 bases and J gave up 4 bases; unmatched junction bases: 12. Drawing the rest from reference TRBV19 and TRBJ2-2, the complete variable domain is DGGITQSPKYLFRKEGQNVTLSCEQNLNHDAMYWYRQDPGQGLRLIYYSQIVNDFQKGDIAEGYSVSREKKESFPLTVTSAQKNPTAFYLCASSKTPQQGTTGELFFGEGSRLTVL.

Many counts were recorded for this clonotype. The chain is built from TRBV15 and TRBJ1-4, with D possibly TRBD1 on 5 matching bases. The CDR3 has 17 amino acids. Germline V gene data show CDR1 as LNHNV and CDR2 as YYDKDF (reference sequence). V was shortened by 7 bases and J by 7 bases, with 25 bases between the two germline ends. The CDR3 DNA reads as TGTGCCACCACCCCGGGTTCCCTGGGCTGGGGGGGTGAAAAACTGTTTTTT. Translated: CATTPGSLGWGGEKLFF.

This clonotype has a handful of counts. J is TRBJ2-7 and V is TRBV28; 10 bases line up with TRBD2. This CDR3 region has 17 residues. V lost 5 bases and J lost 3; bases outside the gene matches: 13. CDR1 MDHEN and CDR2 SYDVKM come from the germline V gene. The CDR3 sequence is CASSLAGSGRANYEQYF. Written as DNA, the CDR3 is TGTGCCAGCAGTCTGGCGGGGAGCGGGAGGGCCAACTACGAGCAGTACTTC. The full variable domain, with the rest looked up from reference TRBV28 and TRBJ2-7, is DVKVTQSSRYLVKRTGEKVFLECVQDMDHENMFWYRQDPGLGLRLIYFSYDVKMKEKGDIPEGYSVSREKKERFSLILESASTNQTSMYLCASSLAGSGRANYEQYFGPGTRLTVT.